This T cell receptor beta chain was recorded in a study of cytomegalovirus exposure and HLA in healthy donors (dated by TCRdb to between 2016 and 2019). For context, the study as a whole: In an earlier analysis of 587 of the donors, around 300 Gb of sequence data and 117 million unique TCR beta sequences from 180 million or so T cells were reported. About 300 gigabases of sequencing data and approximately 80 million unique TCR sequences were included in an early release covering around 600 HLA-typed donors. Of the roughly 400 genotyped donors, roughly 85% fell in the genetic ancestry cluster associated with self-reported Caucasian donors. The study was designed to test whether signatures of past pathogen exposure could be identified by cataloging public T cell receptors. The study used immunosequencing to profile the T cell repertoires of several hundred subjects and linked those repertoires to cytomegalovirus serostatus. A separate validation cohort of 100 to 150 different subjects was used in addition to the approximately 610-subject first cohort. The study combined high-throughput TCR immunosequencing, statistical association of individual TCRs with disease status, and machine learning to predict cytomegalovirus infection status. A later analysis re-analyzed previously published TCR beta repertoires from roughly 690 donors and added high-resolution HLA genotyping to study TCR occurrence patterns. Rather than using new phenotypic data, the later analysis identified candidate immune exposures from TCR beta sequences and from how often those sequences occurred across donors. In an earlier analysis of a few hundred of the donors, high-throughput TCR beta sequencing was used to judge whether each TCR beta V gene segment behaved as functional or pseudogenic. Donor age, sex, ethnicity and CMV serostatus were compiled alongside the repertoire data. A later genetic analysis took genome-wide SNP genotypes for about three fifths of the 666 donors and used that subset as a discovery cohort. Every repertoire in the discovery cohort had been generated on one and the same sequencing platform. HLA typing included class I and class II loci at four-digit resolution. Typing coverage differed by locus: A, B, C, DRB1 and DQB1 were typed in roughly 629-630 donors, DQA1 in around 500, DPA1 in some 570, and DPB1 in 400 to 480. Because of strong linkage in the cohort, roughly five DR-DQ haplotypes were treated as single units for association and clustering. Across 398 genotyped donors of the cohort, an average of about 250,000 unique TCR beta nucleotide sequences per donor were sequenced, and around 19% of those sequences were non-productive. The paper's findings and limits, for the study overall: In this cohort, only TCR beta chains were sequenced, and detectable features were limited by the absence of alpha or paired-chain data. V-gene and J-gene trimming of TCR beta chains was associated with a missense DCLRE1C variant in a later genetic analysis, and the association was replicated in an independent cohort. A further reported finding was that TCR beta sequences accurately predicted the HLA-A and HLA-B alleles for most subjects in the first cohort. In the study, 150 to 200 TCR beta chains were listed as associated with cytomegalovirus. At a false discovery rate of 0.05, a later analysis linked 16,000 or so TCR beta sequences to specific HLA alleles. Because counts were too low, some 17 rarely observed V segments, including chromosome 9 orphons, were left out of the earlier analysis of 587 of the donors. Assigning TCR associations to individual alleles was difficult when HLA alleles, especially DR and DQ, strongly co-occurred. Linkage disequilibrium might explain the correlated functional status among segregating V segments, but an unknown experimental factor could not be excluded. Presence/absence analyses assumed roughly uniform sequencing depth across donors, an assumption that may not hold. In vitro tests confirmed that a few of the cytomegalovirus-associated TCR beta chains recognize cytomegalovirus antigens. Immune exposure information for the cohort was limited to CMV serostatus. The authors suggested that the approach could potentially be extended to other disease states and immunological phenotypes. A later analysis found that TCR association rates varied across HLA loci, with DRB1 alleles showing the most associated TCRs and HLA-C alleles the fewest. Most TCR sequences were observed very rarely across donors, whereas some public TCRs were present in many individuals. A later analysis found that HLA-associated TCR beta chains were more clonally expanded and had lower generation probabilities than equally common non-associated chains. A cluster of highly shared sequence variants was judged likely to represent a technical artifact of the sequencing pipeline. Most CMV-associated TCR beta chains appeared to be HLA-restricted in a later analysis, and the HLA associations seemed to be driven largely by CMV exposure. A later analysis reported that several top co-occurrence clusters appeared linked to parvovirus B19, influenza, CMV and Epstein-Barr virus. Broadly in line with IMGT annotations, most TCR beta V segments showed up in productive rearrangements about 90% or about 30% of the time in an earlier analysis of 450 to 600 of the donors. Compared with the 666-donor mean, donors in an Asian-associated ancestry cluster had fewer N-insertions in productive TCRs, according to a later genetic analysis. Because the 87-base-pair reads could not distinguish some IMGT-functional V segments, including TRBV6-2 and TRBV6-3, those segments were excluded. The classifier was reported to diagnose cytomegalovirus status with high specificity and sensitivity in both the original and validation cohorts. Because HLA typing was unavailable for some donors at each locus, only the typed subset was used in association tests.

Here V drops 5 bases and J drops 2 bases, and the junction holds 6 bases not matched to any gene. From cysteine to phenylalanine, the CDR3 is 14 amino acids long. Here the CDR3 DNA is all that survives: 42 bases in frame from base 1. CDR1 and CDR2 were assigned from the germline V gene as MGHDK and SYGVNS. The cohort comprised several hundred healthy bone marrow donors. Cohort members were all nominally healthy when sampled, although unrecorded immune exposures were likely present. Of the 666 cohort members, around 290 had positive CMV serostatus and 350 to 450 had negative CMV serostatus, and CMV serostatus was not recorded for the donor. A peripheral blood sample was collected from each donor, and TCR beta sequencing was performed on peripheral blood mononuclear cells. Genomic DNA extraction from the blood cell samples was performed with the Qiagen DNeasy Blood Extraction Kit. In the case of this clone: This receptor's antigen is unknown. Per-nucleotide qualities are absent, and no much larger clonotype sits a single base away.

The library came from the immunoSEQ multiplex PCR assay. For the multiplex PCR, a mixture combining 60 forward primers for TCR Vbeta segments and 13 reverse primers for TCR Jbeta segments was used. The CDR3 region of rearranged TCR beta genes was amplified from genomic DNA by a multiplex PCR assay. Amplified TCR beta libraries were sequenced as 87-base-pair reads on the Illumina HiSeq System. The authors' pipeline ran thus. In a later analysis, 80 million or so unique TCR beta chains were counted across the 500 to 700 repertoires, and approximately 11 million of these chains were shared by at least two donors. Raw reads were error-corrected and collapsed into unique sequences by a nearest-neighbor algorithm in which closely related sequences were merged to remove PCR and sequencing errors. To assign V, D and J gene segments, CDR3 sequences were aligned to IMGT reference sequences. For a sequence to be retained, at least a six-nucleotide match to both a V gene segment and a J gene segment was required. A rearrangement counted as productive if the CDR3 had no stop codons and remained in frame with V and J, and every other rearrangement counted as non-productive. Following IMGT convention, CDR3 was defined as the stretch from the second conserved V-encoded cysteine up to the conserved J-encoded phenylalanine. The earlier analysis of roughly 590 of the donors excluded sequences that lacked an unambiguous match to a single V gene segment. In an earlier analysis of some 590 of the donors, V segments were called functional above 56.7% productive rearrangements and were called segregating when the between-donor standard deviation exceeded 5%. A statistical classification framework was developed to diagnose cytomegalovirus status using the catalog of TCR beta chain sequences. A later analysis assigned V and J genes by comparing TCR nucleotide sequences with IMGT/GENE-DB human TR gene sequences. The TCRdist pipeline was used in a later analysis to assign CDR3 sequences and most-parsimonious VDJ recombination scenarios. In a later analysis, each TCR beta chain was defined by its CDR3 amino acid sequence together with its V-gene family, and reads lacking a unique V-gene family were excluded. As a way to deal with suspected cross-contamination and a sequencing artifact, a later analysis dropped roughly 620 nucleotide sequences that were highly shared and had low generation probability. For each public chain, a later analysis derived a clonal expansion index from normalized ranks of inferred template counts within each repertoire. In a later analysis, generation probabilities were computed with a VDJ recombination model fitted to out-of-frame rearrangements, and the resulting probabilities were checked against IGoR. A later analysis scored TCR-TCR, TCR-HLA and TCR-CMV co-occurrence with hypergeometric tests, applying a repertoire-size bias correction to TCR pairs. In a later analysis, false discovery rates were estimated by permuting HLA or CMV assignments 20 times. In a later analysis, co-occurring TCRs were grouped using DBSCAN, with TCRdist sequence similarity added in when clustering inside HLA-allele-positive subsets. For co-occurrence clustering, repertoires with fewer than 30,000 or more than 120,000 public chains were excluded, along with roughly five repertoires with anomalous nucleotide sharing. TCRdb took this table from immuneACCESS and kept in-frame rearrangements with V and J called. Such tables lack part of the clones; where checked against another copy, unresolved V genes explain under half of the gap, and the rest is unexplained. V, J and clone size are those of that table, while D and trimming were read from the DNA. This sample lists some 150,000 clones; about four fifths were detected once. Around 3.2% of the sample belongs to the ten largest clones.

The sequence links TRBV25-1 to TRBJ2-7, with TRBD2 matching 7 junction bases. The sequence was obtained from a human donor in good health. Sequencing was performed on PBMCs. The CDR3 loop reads CASSWGEGAYEQYF. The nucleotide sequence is TGTGCCAGCAGTTGGGGGGAGGGAGCCTACGAGCAGTACTTC.